These 12 T cell receptor beta chains were all obtained from the same sample, sequenced in a study of shared clonotypes between healthy human individuals. CD45RO-negative cells were positively selected for CCR7, leaving out terminally differentiated effector memory CD45RA+ cells. This table comes from immunoSEQ multiplex PCR, and its TCRdb copy is limited to in-frame clones, with some not included. Of some 2 million clones listed, around 96% are singletons. The sample comprised naive CD8+ T cells sorted from blood. Receptor source: a young man in good health.

The V and J genes are TRBV28 and TRBJ2-1, with 8 nucleotides matching TRBD2. Germline CDR1 reads MDHEN; CDR2 reads SYDVKM. CDR3 length: 14 amino acids. The V segment lost 3 bases and the J segment 6 bases; nucleotides outside the gene matches: 4. Here the CDR3 DNA reads TGTGCCAGCAGTTTTAGCGGGGCTAGCAATGAGCAGTTCTTC. It codes for CASSFSGASNEQFF.

The chain recombines TRBV4-1 with TRBJ2-6; TRBD1 aligns across 9 bases. The CDR3 covers 18 residues. Germline CDR1 reads MGHRA; CDR2 reads YSYEKL. Trimming at V came to 3 bases and at J to 4 bases, leaving 10 bases not matched to a gene. CDR3 amino acids: CASSQLQGASSGANVLTF. CDR3 DNA: TGCGCCAGCAGCCAGTTACAGGGGGCTTCTTCAGGGGCCAACGTCCTGACTTTC.

The chain uses TRBV30 and TRBJ2-3; 9 positions match TRBD2. V shed 2 bases, J shed 4 bases, and the junction held 4 bases outside the gene matches. From germline, CDR1 is GTSNPN and CDR2 SVGIG (reference sequence). CDR3 length: 14 amino acids. This CDR3 reads CAWSWASGADTQYF. The CDR3 DNA follows: TGTGCCTGGAGTTGGGCTAGCGGGGCAGATACGCAGTATTTT.

This clone showed up just once. This sequence joins TRBV27 and TRBJ2-7; tentatively, D is TRBD1 (5 bases). The CDR3 sequence is 13 residues long. Between the trimmed V and J ends, which lost 5 bases and 6 bases, there was a span of 14 bases. Germline-derived CDR1 and CDR2 are MNHEY and SMNVEV (reference sequence). The CDR3 sequence is CASSLPGLTEQYF. CDR3 nucleotides: TGTGCCAGCAGTCTTCCAGGGTTAACCGAGCAGTACTTC.

The CDR3 DNA is TGTGCCAGCAGCTTGGACGCCAATGAGCAGTTCTTC. Protein sequence: CASSLDANEQFF. The J gene is TRBJ2-1, the V gene TRBV7-2; D gene uncertain. V was shortened by 3 bases and J by 6 bases, with 6 bases between the two germline ends. The CDR3 totals 12 residues. The V gene's germline CDR1 is SGHTA and CDR2 FQGNSA.

This rearrangement joins TRBV10-3 to TRBJ1-1; D uncertain. The length of the CDR3 is 16 residues. From germline, CDR1 is ENHRY and CDR2 SYGVKD. V was clipped by 3 bases and J by 6 bases, with 20 bases between them. The CDR3: CAISDISRAVVAEAFF. The CDR3 DNA follows: TGTGCCATCAGTGATATCTCCCGGGCAGTCGTCGCTGAAGCTTTCTTT.

Remarks on this clone: The same CDR3 is also encoded by other DNA sequences in this sample. CDR3 in amino acids: CASSLGPGNEQFF. Written as DNA, the CDR3 is TGCGCCAGCAGCTTGGGTCCGGGGAATGAGCAGTTCTTC. The chain joins TRBV5-1 to TRBJ2-1; D is perhaps TRBD2 (5 bases). The CDR3 consists of 13 residues. Germline CDR1 SGHRS, CDR2 YFSETQ. Trimming removed 0 bases at V and 7 bases at J, with 8 bases between.

The rearrangement uses TRBV30 and TRBJ1-4, with a tentative D call TRBD1 (6 bases). CDR3 length: 13 residues. V shed 5 bases and J shed 9 bases, with 16 bases lying between them. Germline loops: CDR1 GTSNPN, CDR2 SVGIG (reference sequence). The CDR3 reads CAWGTNRVKKLFF. The CDR3 DNA reads TGTGCCTGGGGGACCAACAGGGTAAAAAAACTGTTTTTT. Drawing the rest from reference TRBV30 and TRBJ1-4, the complete variable domain is SQTIHQWPATLVQPVGSPLSLECTVEGTSNPNLYWYRQAAGRGLQLLFYSVGIGQISSEVPQNLSASRPQDRQFILSSKKLLLSDSGFYLCAWGTNRVKKLFFGSGTQLSVL.

This chain uses TRBV30 with TRBJ2-1; either TRBD1 or TRBD2 may supply D (6 bases each). V lost 2 bases to trimming and J lost 8 bases, with 16 bases between them. Germline loops: CDR1 GTSNPN, CDR2 SVGIG (reference sequence). CDR3 length equals 14 residues. This chain's CDR3 is CAWSHGTSSDEQFF. CDR3 in DNA: TGTGCCTGGAGTCATGGGACATCTAGCGATGAGCAGTTCTTC.

This sequence joins TRBV4-1 and TRBJ2-7; no reliable D call. With 0 bases removed from V and 7 bases from J, the gap between germline ends came to 4 bases. CDR3 length: 11 residues. Germline CDR1 MGHRA, CDR2 YSYEKL. The DNA of the CDR3 is TGCGCCAGCAGCCAAGATCTGGAGCAGTACTTC. Its protein product is CASSQDLEQYF.

The chain uses TRBV10-3 and TRBJ1-6; D might be TRBD1 (5 bases). The CDR3 consists of 17 residues. V lost 0 bases and J lost 8, with 17 bases in between. Germline values: CDR1 ENHRY, CDR2 SYGVKD. CDR3 protein: CAISESGRRDPDSPLHF. The DNA of the CDR3 is TGTGCCATCAGTGAGTCGGGACGGAGGGATCCGGATTCACCCCTCCACTTT.

V is TRBV7-9 and J is TRBJ1-4; D is unclear. Germline CDR1 SEHNR, CDR2 FQNEAQ (reference sequence). V lost 5 bases and J lost 6, with 16 bases in between. This CDR3 spans 15 amino acids. CDR3 sequence: CASSRGPGVDEKLFF. The DNA of the CDR3 is TGTGCCAGCAGCCGAGGACCCGGCGTGGATGAAAAACTGTTTTTT.